A single sample gave rise to the 5 T cell receptor beta chains below, sequenced in a study of blood T cell repertoires in COVID-19. Sequenced by immunoSEQ multiplex PCR; TCRdb stores in-frame clones only, minus some. The profile shows some 160,000 clones, roughly 90% of them singletons. Sequenced material: peripheral blood. The receptors originated from a man in his fifties or sixties with acute or convalescent COVID-19.

The chain couples TRBV20-1 to TRBJ1-5, with TRBD1 identical over 7 bases. CDR1 and CDR2 from the germline V gene are DFQATT and SNEGSKA (reference sequence). This CDR3 contains 13 residues. After removal of 6 bases from V and 5 bases from J, the junction contained 7 bases not matched to a gene. The DNA for the CDR3 is TGCAGTGCCAGTCGGGACAGTGATCAGCCCCAGCATTTT. Its translation: CSASRDSDQPQHF.

The chain combines TRBV5-6 with TRBJ1-2, with D maybe TRBD1 (6 bases). The ends were cut back, 4 bases at V and 3 bases at J, with 13 bases in the middle. Germline V gene data show CDR1 as SGHDT and CDR2 as YYEEEE. The length of the CDR3 is 14 residues. The CDR3 reads CASSERDRYYGYTF. CDR3 nucleotides: TGTGCCAGCAGCGAAAGAGACAGGTACTATGGCTACACCTTC.

This chain uses TRBV19 with TRBJ2-1, with 10 positions matching TRBD1. The V and J ends lost 7 bases and 6 bases, in that order; junction bases with no gene match: 12. CDR1 LNHDA and CDR2 SQIVND come from the germline V gene (reference sequence). The CDR3 totals 16 residues. The CDR3 region is CASTLGGQGSFNEQFF. The CDR3 DNA follows: TGTGCCAGTACCCTGGGGGGACAGGGGTCTTTCAATGAGCAGTTCTTC.

In its sample, this clone was seen once. V usage is TRBV15 and J usage is TRBJ2-1; 8 nucleotides agree with TRBD1. This CDR3 is built from 14 residues. CDR1 LNHNV and CDR2 YYDKDF come from the germline V gene (reference sequence). The junction had 10 bases not matched to a gene; V was cut back by 5 bases and J by 10 bases. CDR3 DNA: TGTGCCACCAGCTTTCCGGGACAGGATAACGAGCAGTTCTTC. It translates to CATSFPGQDNEQFF.

V gene TRBV29-1 combines with J gene TRBJ2-1; the D is unclear. V was cut by 2 bases and J by 0 bases, with 14 bases left in between. This CDR3 comprises 16 residues. The germline V gene encodes CDR1 SQVTM and CDR2 ANQGSEA. Here the CDR3 DNA reads TGCAGCGTTGAATCGGTCGCGGCGAGCTCCTACAATGAGCAGTTCTTC. Amino acid sequence: CSVESVAASSYNEQFF.